This TCR beta chain was observed in a study of shared clonotypes between healthy human individuals. About the research overall: Donors, aged 18 to 49, were a couple of women and three men. The study, taken as a whole, reports: An expected dependence of interdonor clonotype sharing on sequencing depth was noted.

Genomic DNA of every subset was divided equally among multiple immunoSEQ plates. TCRdb's copy holds only in-frame clones and misses some; the assay was immunoSEQ multiplex PCR. Here the sample spans around 980,000 clones, roughly 74% being singletons. Germline V gene sequence: CDR1 SGHRS, CDR2 YFSETQ. The V segment lost 3 bases and the J segment 4 bases; nucleotides outside the gene matches: 9. The CDR3 is 15 amino acids. A word on this clone: The antigen remains undetermined.

Sequenced: memory CD4+ T cells from PBMCs. Subset: CD45RA-negative fraction. The receptor comes from a man between 18 and 35 years old in good health. Some clones in this sample may be carry-over from other donors' samples. This sequence joins TRBV5-1 and TRBJ1-2; 7 nucleotides agree with TRBD1. The CDR3 DNA is TGCGCCAGCAGCTGGGCGACAGGGATAACCTATGGCTACACCTTC. This sequence encodes CASSWATGITYGYTF.